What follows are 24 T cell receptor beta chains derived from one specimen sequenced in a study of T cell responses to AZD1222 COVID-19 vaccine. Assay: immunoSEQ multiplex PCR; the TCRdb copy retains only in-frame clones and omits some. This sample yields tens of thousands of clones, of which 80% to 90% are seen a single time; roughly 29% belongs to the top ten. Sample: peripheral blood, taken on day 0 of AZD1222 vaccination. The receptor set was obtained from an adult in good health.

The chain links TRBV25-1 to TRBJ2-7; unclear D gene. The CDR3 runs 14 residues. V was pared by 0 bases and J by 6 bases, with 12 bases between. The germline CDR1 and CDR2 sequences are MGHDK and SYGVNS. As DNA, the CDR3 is TGTGCCAGCAGTGAATATCTACCGGCTTCCGAGCAGTACTTC. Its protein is CASSEYLPASEQYF.

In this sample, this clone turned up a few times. Here the CDR3 DNA reads TGTGCCAGCAGCCGACAGGCGACTAGCACAGATACGCAGTATTTT. Translated, it gives CASSRQATSTDTQYF. The J gene is TRBJ2-3, the V gene TRBV7-9; the D gene is possibly TRBD1 (6 bases). Germline CDR1 SEHNR, CDR2 FQNEAQ (reference sequence). This CDR3 is built from 15 residues. V lost 5 bases and J 0 bases, leaving 12 bases between the germline ends.

The CDR3 is CASSFMLHNEQFF. In DNA form, the CDR3 reads TGTGCCAGCAGCTTTATGCTCCACAATGAGCAGTTCTTC. This chain uses TRBV7-9 with TRBJ2-1; D gene ambiguous. CDR1 is SEHNR and CDR2 is FQNEAQ in the germline V gene (reference sequence). V lost 3 bases to trimming and J lost 5 bases, with 8 bases between them. The CDR3 is 13 amino acids.

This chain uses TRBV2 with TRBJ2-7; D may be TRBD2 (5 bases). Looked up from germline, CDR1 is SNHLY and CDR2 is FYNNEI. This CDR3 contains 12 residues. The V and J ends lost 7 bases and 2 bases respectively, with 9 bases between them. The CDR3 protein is CASIGRAYEQYF. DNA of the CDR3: TGTGCCAGCATTGGGCGGGCCTACGAGCAGTACTTC.

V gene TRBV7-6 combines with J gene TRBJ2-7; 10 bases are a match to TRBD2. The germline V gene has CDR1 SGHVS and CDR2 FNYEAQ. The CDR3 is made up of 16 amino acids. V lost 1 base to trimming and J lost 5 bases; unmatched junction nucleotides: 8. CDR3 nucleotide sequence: TGTGCCAGCAGCTTAGTTGTAGCGGGAGGTGGCAACGAGCAGTACTTC. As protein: CASSLVVAGGGNEQYF.

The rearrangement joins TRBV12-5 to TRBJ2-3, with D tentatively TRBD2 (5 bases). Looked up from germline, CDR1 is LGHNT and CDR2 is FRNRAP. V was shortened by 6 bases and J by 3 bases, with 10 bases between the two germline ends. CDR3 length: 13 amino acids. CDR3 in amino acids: CASGTSGTDTQYF. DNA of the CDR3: TGTGCTAGTGGAACTTCGGGGACAGATACGCAGTATTTT.

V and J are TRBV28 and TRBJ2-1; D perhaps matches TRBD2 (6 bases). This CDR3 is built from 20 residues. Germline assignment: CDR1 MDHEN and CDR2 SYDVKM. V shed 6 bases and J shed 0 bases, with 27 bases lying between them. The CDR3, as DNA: TGTGCCAGCAGACTGGGATCGATTGCTCTTAGCGGCAGCTCCTACAATGAGCAGTTCTTC. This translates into CASRLGSIALSGSSYNEQFF.

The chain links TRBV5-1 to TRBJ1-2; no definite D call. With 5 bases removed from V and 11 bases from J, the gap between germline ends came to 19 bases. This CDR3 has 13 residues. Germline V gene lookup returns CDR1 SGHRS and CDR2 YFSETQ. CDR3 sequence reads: CASRLAVREGYTF. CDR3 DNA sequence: TGCGCCAGCAGACTGGCCGTAAGGGAGGGTTACACCTTC.

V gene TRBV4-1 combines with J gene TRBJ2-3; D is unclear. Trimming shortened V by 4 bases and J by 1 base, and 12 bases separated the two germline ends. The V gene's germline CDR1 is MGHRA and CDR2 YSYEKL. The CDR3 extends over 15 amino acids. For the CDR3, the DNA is TGCGCCAGCAGCCCAAGAAGAACGGGCACAGATACGCAGTATTTT. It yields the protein CASSPRRTGTDTQYF.

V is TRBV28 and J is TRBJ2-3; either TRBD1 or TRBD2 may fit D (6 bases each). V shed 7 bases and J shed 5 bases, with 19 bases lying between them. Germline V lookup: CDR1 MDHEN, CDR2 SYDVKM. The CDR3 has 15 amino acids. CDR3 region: CASKGGGAHRDTQYF. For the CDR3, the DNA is TGTGCCAGCAAGGGGGGCGGGGCCCACCGAGATACGCAGTATTTT.

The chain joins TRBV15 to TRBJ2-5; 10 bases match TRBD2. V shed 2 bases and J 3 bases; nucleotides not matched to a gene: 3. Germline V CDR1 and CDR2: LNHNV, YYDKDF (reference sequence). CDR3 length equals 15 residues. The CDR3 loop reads CATSRPSGREETQYF. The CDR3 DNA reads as TGTGCCACCAGCAGACCTAGCGGGAGAGAAGAGACCCAGTACTTC.

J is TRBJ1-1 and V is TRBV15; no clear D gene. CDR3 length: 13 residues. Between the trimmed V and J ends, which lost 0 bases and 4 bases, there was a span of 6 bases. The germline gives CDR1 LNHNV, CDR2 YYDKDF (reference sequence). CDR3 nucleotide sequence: TGTGCCACCAGCAGAGAAGGTGGCACTGAAGCTTTCTTT. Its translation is CATSREGGTEAFF.

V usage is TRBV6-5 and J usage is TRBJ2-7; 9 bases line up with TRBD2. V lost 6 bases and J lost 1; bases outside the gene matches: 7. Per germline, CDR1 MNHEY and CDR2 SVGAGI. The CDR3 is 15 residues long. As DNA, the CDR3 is TGTGCCAGCAGCCATAGACTAGCGGAGTCCTACGAGCAGTACTTC. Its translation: CASSHRLAESYEQYF.

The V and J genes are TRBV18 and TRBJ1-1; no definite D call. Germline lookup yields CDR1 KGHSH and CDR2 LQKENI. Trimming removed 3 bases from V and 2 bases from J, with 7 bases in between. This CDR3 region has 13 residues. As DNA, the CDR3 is TGTGCCAGCTCACCGACGGACAACACTGAAGCTTTCTTT. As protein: CASSPTDNTEAFF.

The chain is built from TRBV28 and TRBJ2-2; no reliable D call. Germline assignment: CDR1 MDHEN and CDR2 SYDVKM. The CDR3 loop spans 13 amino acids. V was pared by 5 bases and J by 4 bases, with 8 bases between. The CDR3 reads CASSPARTGELFF. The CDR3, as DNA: TGTGCCAGCAGTCCCGCGCGCACCGGGGAGCTGTTTTTT.

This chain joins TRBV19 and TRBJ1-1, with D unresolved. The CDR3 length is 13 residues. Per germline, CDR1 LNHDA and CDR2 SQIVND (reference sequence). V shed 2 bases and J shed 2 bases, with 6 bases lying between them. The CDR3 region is CASSITVNTEAFF. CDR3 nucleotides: TGTGCCAGTAGTATAACGGTAAACACTGAAGCTTTCTTT. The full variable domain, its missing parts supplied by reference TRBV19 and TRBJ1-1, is DGGITQSPKYLFRKEGQNVTLSCEQNLNHDAMYWYRQDPGQGLRLIYYSQIVNDFQKGDIAEGYSVSREKKESFPLTVTSAQKNPTAFYLCASSITVNTEAFFGQGTRLTVV.

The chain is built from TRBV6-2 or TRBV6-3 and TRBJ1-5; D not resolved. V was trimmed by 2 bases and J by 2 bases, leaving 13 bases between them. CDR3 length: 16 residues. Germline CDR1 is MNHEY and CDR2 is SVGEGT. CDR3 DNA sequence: TGTGCCAGCAGTTACGGCTCTAAATTAGGCAATCAGCCCCAGCATTTT. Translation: CASSYGSKLGNQPQHF.

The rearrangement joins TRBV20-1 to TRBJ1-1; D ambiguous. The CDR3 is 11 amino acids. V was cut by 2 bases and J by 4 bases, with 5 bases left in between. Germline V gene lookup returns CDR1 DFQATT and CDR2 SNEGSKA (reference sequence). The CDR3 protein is CSARPRTEAFF. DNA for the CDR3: TGCAGTGCTAGACCCCGCACTGAAGCTTTCTTT.

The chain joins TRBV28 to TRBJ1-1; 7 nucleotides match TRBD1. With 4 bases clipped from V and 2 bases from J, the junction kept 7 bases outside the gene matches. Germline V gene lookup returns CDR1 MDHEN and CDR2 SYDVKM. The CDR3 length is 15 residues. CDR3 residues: CASSYHRDSNTEAFF. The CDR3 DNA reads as TGTGCCAGCAGTTACCACCGGGACAGTAACACTGAAGCTTTCTTT.

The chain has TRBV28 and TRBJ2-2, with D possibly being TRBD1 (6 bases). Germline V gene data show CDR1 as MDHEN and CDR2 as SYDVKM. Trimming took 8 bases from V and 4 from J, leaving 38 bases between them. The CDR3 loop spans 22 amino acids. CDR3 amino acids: CASRKRFMGHGQGYPSTGELFF. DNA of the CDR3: TGTGCCAGCCGAAAACGGTTCATGGGTCATGGTCAGGGGTATCCGAGCACCGGGGAGCTGTTTTTT.

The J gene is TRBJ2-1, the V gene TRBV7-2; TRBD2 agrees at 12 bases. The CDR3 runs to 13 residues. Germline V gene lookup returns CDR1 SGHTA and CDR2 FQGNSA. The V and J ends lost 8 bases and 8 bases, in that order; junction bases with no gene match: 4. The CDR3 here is CASGLAGGDEQFF. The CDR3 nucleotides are TGTGCCAGCGGGCTAGCGGGAGGGGATGAGCAGTTCTTC.

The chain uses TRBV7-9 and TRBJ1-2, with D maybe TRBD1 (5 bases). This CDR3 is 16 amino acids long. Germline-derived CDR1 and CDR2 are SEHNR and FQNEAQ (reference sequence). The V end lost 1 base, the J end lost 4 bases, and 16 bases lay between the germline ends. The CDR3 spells CASSLGGVQMVYGYTF. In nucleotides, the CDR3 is TGTGCCAGCAGCTTAGGGGGGGTACAGATGGTCTATGGCTACACCTTC.

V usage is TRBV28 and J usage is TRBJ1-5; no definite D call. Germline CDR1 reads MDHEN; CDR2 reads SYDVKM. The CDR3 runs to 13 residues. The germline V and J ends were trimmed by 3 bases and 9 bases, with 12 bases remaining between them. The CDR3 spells CASSLEVARPQHF. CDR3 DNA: TGTGCCAGCAGTTTGGAGGTTGCGAGGCCCCAGCATTTT.

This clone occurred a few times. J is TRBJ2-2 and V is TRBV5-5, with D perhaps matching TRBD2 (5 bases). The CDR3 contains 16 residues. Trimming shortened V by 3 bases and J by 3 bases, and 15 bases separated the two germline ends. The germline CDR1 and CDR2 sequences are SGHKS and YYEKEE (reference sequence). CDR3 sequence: CASSSLYGIYTGELFF. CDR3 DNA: TGTGCCAGCAGCTCCCTTTACGGGATTTACACCGGGGAGCTGTTTTTT. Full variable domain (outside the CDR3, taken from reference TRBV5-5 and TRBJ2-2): DAGVTQSPTHLIKTRGQQVTLRCSPISGHKSVSWYQQVLGQGPQFIFQYYEKEERGRGNFPDRFSARQFPNYSSELNVNALLLGDSALYLCASSSLYGIYTGELFFGEGSRLTVL.